The T cell receptor beta chain under discussion was sequenced for a study of T-cell reconstitution after alpha-beta-depleted transplantation in children. Study-wide results and limits: Approximately two months post-transplant, alpha-beta T cells reportedly originated from several hundred expanded graft clones. Hyperexpanded clones declined; after one year, newly produced T cells mostly supplied diversity. Some patients owed their high day-60 TCRbeta diversity to surviving recipient T cells and thymic progenitors.

Per the germline V gene, CDR1 is SGHAT and CDR2 is FQNNGV. The CDR3 has 18 amino acids. Trimming took 2 bases from V and 10 from J, leaving 27 bases between them. Construction of the TCRbeta library involved unique molecular identifiers. Each CDR3 protein is one row after TCRdb ran MiXCR on the PCR reads. The sample consists of almost 500,000 distinct CDR3 sequences, about 10% of them appearing once. Notes on this clonotype: What it recognizes is unknown.

This clonotype originated in a child aged 2-15 years with inherited bone marrow failure, due to receive a stem cell transplant. The chain uses TRBV11-2 and TRBJ2-1, with D tentatively TRBD2 (5 bases). The sample was PBMCs, taken before TCRalphabeta/CD19-depleted stem cell transplant. CDR3 in DNA: TGTGCCAGCAGCTTAATTTCTAGCCCCTCAGGTAGAACGGGGGAGCAGTTCTTC. This codes for CASSLISSPSGRTGEQFF.